The text below deals with one T cell receptor (beta chain). The method was immunoSEQ multiplex PCR; TCRdb's version includes in-frame clones alone and lacks a portion of them. The sample yields approximately 46,000 clones, 60% to 80% seen once. This sample was included in a study of memory CD4+ T cells and cytomegalovirus serostatus. Study overall: Donors were healthy Belgian adults, 9 CMV seropositive and fewer than 30 seronegative.

CDR3 length: 14 amino acids. Trimming pared 7 bases from V and 2 bases from J, leaving 10 bases between. Looked up from germline, CDR1 is SGHNT and CDR2 is YYREEE (reference sequence). The sort gate was single viable CD3+CD4+CD8-CD45RO+ cells for memory CD4+ T cells. Total CD4+ T cells were enriched by CD4 positive selection. This sequence originates from an adult in good health and CMV-seronegative. The chain has TRBV5-4 and TRBJ2-6; perhaps D is TRBD1 or TRBD2 (5 bases each). Source material: memory CD4+ T cells from blood. The CDR3 nucleotides are TGTGCCAGCGGACGGGACGCTGGGGCCAACGTCCTGACTTTC. Its translation: CASGRDAGANVLTF. Supplemented by reference TRBV5-4 and TRBJ2-6, the full variable domain reads ETGVTQSPTHLIKTRGQQVTLRCSSQSGHNTVSWYQQALGQGPQFIFQYYREEENGRGNFPPRFSGLQFPNYSSELNVNALELDDSALYLCASGRDAGANVLTFGAGSRLTVL.